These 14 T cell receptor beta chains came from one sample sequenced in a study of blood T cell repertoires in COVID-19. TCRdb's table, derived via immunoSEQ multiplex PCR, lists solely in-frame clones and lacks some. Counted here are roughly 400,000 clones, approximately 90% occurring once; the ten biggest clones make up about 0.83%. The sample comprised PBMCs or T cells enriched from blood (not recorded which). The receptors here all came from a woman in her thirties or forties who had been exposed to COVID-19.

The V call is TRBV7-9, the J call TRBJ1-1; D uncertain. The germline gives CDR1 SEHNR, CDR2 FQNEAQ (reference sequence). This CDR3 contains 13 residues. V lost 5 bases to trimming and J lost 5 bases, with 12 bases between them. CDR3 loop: CASSLTVATEAFF. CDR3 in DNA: TGTGCCAGCAGCCTTACAGTGGCGACTGAAGCTTTCTTT.

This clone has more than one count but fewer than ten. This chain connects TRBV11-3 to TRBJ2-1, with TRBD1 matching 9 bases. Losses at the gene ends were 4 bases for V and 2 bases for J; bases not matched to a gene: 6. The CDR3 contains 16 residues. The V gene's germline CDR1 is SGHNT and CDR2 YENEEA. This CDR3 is CASSSGTGLTYNEQFF. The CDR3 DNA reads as TGTGCCAGCAGCTCCGGGACAGGGTTAACCTACAATGAGCAGTTCTTC.

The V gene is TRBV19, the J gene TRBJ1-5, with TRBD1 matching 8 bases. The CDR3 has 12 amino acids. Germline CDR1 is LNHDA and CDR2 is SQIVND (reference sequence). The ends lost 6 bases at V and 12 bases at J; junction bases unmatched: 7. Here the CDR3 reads CASSPGQGRQHF. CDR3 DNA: TGTGCCAGTAGCCCCGGACAGGGACGCCAGCATTTT. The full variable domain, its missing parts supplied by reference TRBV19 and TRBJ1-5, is DGGITQSPKYLFRKEGQNVTLSCEQNLNHDAMYWYRQDPGQGLRLIYYSQIVNDFQKGDIAEGYSVSREKKESFPLTVTSAQKNPTAFYLCASSPGQGRQHFGDGTRLSIL.

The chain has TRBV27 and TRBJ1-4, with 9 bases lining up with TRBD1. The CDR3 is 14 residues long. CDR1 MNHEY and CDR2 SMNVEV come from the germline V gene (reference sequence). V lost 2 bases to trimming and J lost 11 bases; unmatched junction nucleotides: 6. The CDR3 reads CASSLRTGVMKLFF. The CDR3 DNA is TGTGCCAGCAGTTTACGGACAGGGGTGATGAAACTGTTTTTT.

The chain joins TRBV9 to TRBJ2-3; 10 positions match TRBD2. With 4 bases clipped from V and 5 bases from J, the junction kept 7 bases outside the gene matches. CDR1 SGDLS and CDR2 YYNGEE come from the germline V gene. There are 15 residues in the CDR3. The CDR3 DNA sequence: TGTGCCAGCAGCCCCGGGGCTAGCGGGGGAGATACGCAGTATTTT. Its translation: CASSPGASGGDTQYF.

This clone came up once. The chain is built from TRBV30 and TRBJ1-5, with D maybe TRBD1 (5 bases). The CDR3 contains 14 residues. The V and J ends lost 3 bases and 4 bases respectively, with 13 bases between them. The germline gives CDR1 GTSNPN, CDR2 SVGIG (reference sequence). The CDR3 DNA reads TGTGCCTGGAGCGGGGACTCTGAGAATCAGCCCCAGCATTTT. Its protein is CAWSGDSENQPQHF.

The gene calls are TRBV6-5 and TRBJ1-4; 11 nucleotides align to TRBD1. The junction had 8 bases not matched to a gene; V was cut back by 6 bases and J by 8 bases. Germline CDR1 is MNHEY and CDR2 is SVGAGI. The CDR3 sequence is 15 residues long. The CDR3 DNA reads TGTGCCAGCAGCCGCGTCGGGACAGGGGGAGAAAAACTGTTTTTT. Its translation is CASSRVGTGGEKLFF.

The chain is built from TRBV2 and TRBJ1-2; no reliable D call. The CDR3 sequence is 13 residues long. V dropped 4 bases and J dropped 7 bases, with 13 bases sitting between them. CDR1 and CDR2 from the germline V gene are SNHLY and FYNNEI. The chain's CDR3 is CASSAEGRAGYTF. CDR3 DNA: TGTGCCAGCAGTGCGGAGGGAAGGGCTGGCTACACCTTC.

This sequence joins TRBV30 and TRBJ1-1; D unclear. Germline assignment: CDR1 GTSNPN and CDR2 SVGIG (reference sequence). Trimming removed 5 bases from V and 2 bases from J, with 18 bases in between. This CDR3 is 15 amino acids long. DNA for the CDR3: TGTGCCTGGCGCCTCGGAGGGAGCCCCAACACTGAAGCTTTCTTT. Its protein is CAWRLGGSPNTEAFF.

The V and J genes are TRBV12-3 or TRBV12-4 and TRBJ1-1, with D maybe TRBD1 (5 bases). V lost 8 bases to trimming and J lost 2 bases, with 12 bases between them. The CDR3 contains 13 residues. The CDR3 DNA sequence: TGTGCCAGCGTTCCCCAGGGTAACACTGAAGCTTTCTTT. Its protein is CASVPQGNTEAFF.

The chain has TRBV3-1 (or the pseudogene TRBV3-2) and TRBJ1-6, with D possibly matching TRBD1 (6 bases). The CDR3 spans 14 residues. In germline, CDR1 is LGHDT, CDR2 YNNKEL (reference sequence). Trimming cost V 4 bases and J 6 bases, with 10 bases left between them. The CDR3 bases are TGTGCCAGCAGCCTCAGGGGTGTTAATTCACCCCTCCACTTT. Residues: CASSLRGVNSPLHF.

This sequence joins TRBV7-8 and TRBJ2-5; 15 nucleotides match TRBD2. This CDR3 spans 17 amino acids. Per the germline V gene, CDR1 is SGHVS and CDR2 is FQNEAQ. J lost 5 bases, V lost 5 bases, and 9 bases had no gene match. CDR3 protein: CASSPRTSGGAKETQYF. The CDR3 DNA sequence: TGTGCCAGCAGCCCGAGGACTAGCGGGGGGGCCAAGGAGACCCAGTACTTC.

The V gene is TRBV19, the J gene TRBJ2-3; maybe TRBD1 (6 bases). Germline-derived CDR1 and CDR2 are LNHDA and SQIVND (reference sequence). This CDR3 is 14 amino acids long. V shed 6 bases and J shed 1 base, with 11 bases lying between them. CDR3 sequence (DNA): TGTGCCAGTAGCTACAGGGTGGGCACAGATACGCAGTATTTT. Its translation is CASSYRVGTDTQYF.

DNA of the CDR3: TGTGCCAGCAGCCCGAGACAGGGGCTTTGGGCCGGGGAGCTGTTTTTT. Amino acid sequence: CASSPRQGLWAGELFF. The rearrangement uses TRBV7-2 and TRBJ2-2; TRBD1 matches 8 bases. J lost 6 bases, V lost 5 bases, and 11 bases had no gene match. The CDR3 consists of 16 residues. The germline gives CDR1 SGHTA, CDR2 FQGNSA.